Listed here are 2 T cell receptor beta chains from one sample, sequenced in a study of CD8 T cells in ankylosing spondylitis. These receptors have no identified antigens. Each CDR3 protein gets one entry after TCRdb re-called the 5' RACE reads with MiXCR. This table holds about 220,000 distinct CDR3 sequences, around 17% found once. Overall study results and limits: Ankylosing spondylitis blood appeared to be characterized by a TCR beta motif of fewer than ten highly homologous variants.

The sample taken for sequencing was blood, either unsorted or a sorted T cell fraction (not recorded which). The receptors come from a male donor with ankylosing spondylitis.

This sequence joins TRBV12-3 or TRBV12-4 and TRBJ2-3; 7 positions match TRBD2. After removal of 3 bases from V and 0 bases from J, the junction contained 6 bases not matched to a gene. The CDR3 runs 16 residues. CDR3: CASSLLAVTSTDTQYF. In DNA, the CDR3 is TGTGCCAGCAGTTTGCTAGCGGTAACTAGCACAGATACGCAGTATTTT.

This CDR3 reads CASSLGPGYNEQFF. CDR3 coding DNA: TGTGCCAGCAGCCTAGGGCCAGGCTACAATGAGCAGTTCTTC. V gene TRBV7-9 combines with J gene TRBJ2-1, with D unresolved. V gave up 5 bases and J gave up 3 bases, with 11 bases separating them. In germline, CDR1 is SEHNR, CDR2 FQNEAQ (reference sequence). The CDR3 is made up of 14 amino acids.